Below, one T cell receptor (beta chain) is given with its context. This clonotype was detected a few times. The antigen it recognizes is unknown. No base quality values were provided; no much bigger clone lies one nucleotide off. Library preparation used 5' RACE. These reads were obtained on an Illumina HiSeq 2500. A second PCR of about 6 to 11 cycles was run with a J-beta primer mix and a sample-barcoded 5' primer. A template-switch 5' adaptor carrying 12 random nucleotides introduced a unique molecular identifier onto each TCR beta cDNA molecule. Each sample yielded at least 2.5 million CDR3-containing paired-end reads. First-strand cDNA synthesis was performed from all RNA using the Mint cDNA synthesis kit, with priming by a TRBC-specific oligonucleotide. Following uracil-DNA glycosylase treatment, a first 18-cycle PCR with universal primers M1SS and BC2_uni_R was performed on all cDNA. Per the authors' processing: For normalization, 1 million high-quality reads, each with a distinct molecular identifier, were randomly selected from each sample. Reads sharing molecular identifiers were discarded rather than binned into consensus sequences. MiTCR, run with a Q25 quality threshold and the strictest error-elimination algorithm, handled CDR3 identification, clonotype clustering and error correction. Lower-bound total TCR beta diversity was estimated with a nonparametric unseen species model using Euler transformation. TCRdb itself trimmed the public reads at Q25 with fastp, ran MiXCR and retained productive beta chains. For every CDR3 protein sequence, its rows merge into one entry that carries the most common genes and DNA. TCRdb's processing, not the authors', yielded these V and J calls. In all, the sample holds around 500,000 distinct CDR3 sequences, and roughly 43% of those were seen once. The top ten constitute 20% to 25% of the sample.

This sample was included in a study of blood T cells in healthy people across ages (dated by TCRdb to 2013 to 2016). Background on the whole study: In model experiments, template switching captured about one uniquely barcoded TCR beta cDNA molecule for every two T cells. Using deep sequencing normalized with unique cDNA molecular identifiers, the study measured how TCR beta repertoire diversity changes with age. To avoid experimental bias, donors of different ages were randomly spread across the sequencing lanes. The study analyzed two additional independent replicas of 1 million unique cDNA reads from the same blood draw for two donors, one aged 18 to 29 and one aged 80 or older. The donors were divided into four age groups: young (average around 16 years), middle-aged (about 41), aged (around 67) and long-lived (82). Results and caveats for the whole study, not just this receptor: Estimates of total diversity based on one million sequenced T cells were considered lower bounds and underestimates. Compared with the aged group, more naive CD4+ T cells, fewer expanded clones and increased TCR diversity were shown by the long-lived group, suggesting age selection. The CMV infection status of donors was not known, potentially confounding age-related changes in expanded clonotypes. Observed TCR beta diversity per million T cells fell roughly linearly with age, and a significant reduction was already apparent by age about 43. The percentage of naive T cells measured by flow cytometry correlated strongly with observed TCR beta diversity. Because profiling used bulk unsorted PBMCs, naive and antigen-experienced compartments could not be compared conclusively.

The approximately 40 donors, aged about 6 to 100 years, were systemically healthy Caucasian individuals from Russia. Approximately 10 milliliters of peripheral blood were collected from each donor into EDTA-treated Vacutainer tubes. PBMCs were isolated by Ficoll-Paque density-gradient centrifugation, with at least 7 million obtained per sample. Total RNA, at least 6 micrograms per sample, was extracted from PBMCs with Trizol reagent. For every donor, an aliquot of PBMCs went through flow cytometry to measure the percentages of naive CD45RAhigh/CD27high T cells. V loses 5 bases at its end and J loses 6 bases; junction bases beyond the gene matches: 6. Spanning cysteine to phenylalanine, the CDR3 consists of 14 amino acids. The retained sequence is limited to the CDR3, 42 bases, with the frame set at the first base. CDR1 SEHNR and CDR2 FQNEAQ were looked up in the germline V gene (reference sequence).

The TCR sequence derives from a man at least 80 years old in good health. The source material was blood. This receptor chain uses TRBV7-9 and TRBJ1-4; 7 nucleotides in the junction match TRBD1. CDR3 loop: CASSPGTVDEKLFF. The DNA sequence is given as TGTGCCAGCAGCCCCGGGACAGTTGATGAAAAACTGTTTTTT.